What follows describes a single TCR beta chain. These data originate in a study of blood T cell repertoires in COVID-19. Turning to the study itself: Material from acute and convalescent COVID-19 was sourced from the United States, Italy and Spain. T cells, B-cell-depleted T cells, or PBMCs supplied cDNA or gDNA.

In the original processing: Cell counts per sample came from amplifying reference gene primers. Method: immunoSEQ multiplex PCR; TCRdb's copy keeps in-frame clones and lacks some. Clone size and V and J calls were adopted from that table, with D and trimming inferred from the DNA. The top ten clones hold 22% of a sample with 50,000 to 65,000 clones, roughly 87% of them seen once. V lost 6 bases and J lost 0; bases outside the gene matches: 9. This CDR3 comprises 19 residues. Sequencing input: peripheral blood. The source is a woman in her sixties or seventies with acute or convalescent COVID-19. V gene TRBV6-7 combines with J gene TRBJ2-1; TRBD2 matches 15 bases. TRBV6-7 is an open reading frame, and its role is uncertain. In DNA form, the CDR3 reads TGTGCCAGCAGAGTCCCGGGACTAGCGGGGGGAAGCTCCTACAATGAGCAGTTCTTC. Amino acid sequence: CASRVPGLAGGSSYNEQFF.